Listed below are T cell receptor beta chains from one sample, sequenced in a study of human T cells and chemical hapten exposure. A single record per CDR3 protein comes from TCRdb applying MiXCR to the RACE reads. The sample shows approximately 74,000 distinct CDR3 sequences, around 30% of them seen only once. This material consisted of whole blood, taken in connection with sensitization to the hapten diphenylcyclopropenone (DPC). All receptors come from a man aged 40-55 years with alopecia areata. Some clones in this sample may be carry-over from other donors' samples. Both conserved end residues are part of each CDR3. D genes are given only for firm matches. The listing skips clone size in some rows; elsewhere it reads once, few, many or a size class.

D	V	size	J	CDR3	DNA
-	TRBV12-3/TRBV12-4	-	TRBJ2-6	CASSPNSGANVLTF	TGTGCCAGCAGCCCGAACTCTGGGGCCAACGTCCTGACTTTC
TRBD1	TRBV12-3/TRBV12-4	many	TRBJ1-5	CASSGTGNQPQHF	TGTGCCAGCAGTGGGACAGGGAATCAGCCCCAGCATTTT
TRBD1	TRBV5-1	-	TRBJ2-7	CASSPYDRGSSYEQYF	TGCGCCAGCAGCCCTTATGACAGGGGCAGCTCCTACGAGCAGTACTTC
TRBD2	TRBV6-2/TRBV6-3	few	TRBJ2-1	CAVQTSGSYNEQFF	TGTGCCGTCCAGACTAGCGGGAGCTACAATGAGCAGTTCTTC
TRBD2	TRBV20-1	few	TRBJ2-7	CSAPQLAEGSYEQYF	TGCAGTGCCCCTCAACTAGCGGAGGGCTCCTACGAGCAGTACTTC
TRBD1	TRBV4-1	once	TRBJ2-2	CASSQDRGLGGELFF	TGCGCCAGCAGCCAAGACAGGGGGCTCGGCGGGGAGCTGTTTTTT
TRBD2	TRBV30	-	TRBJ2-1	CAWNAVAGGGEQFF	TGTGCCTGGAATGCAGTAGCGGGAGGAGGAGAGCAGTTCTTC
-	TRBV5-1	few	TRBJ2-7	CASSLWATGQGRSYEQYF	TGCGCCAGCAGCTTGTGGGCTACCGGGCAGGGTAGGTCCTACGAGCAGTACTTC
TRBD1	TRBV6-5	many	TRBJ2-7	CASSYSMGQGSYEQYF	TGTGCCAGCAGTTACTCGATGGGACAGGGGTCCTACGAGCAGTACTTC
-	TRBV20-1	-	TRBJ2-7	CSARDSYEQYF	TGCAGTGCTAGAGACTCCTACGAGCAGTACTTC
TRBD2	TRBV7-6	-	TRBJ2-7	CASSRGGLGYEQYF	TGTGCCAGCAGCAGAGGGGGACTAGGCTACGAGCAGTACTTC
-	TRBV2	-	TRBJ2-1	CASSEAGFNEQFF	TGTGCCAGCAGTGAGGCGGGATTCAATGAGCAGTTCTTC
-	TRBV18	-	TRBJ1-6	CASSPSNGGLLHF	TGTGCCAGCTCACCAAGCAATGGGGGCCTACTCCACTTT
TRBD2	TRBV4-2	-	TRBJ2-2	CASTGLAGATGELFF	TGTGCCAGTACGGGACTAGCGGGAGCCACCGGGGAGCTGTTTTTT
-	TRBV6-6	-	TRBJ2-7	CASSRDGYEQYF	TGTGCCAGCAGCCGGGACGGTTACGAGCAGTACTTC
-	TRBV15	-	TRBJ1-1	CATSRGRQNTEAFF	TGTGCCACCAGCAGAGGAAGACAAAACACTGAAGCTTTCTTT
-	TRBV7-2	-	TRBJ2-1	CASSFGSSSYNEQFF	TGTGCCAGCAGCTTTGGCTCGAGCTCCTACAATGAGCAGTTCTTC
TRBD1	TRBV5-5	few	TRBJ1-2	CASSLEDRGLGYGYTF	TGTGCCAGCAGCTTGGAGGACAGGGGATTGGGCTATGGCTACACCTTC
-	TRBV28	few	TRBJ2-3	CASSLWSGSTDTQYF	TGTGCCAGCAGTTTATGGTCGGGGAGCACAGATACGCAGTATTTT
TRBD1	TRBV28	few	TRBJ2-7	CASTYVGRQGSEQYF	TGTGCCAGCACTTACGTGGGCCGACAGGGGAGCGAGCAGTACTTC